Listed here are 29 T cell receptor beta chains from one sample, sequenced in a study of T cell repertoires in cytomegalovirus infection. TCRdb passed the reads through MiXCR, listing each CDR3 protein once. The sample lists nearly 550,000 distinct CDR3 sequences, 15% to 20% occurring once. Material for sequencing was CD8+ T cells from PBMCs. The receptors originated from a human donor in good health (CMV status not recorded). Some clones in this sample may be carry-over from other donors' samples.

Ten or more counts support this clonotype. The V call is TRBV7-8, the J call TRBJ1-5; D remains ambiguous. Germline-derived CDR1 and CDR2 are SGHVS and FQNEAQ. V was pared by 7 bases and J by 3 bases, with 13 bases between. The CDR3 covers 14 residues. In DNA form, the CDR3 reads TGTGCCAGCACCCAAGACGGCCTCAATCAGCCCCAGCATTTT. Its protein is CASTQDGLNQPQHF.

The sample holds many counts of this clonotype. CDR3 nucleotides: TGTGCCAGCAGCTACCAGGAGTCTCGGGAGATACACCTCGATGGGGGAGCCTACGAGCAGTACTTC. It specifies CASSYQESREIHLDGGAYEQYF. This rearrangement joins TRBV7-6 to TRBJ2-7, with a weak D call TRBD2 (6 bases). CDR3 length equals 22 residues. Trimming cost V 4 bases and J 2 bases, with 36 bases left between them. Per germline, CDR1 SGHVS and CDR2 FNYEAQ.

Details on this clonotype: This CDR3 is missing its conserved last phenylalanine or tryptophan, likely due to a read error. V gene TRBV4-1 combines with J gene TRBJ1-2, with 7 bases fitting TRBD1. Unmatched junction bases numbered 12, after V lost 1 base and J lost 4 bases. The CDR3 has 17 amino acids. Germline V gene lookup returns CDR1 MGHRA and CDR2 YSYEKL. The CDR3 DNA reads as TGCGCCAGCAGCCAAGTTGGCCGAGGGGGCTCCTTCTATGGCTACACCTTA. It specifies CASSQVGRGGSFYGYTL.

Of note for this clonotype: This may stem from a read error, because a much larger clone lies one nucleotide away. The chain recombines TRBV7-6 with TRBJ1-4; TRBD1 is a possible D gene (5 bases). The CDR3 sequence is 15 residues long. Germline-derived CDR1 and CDR2 are SGHVS and FNYEAQ. V lost 5 bases and J lost 6, with 16 bases in between. CDR3 protein: CASSTWGKSDEKLFF. The CDR3 DNA reads as TGTGCCAGCAGCACCTGGGGGAAGTCGGATGAAAAACTGTTTTTT.

This clonotype came up once. This may be a read error: a much more frequent sequence differs by one nucleotide. The gene calls are TRBV7-6 and TRBJ1-6, with 10 bases that match TRBD1. This CDR3 region has 15 residues. The trim removed 9 bases at V and 10 bases at J, leaving 12 bases unmatched. Germline CDR1 is SGHVS and CDR2 is FNYEAQ. CDR3 DNA sequence: TGTGCCAGAAGCCAGGGGACAGGGGCGGAATCACCCCTCCACTTT. This gives the protein CARSQGTGAESPLHF.

Details on this clonotype: At one end, the junction sequence differs from germline, possibly due to a read error. This chain connects TRBV9 to TRBJ2-1; no reliable D call. The germline gives CDR1 SGDLS, CDR2 YYNGEE. This CDR3 is built from 14 residues. DNA for the CDR3: TGTGCAAGCAGCGTAGCCGGCGCGTACAATGAGAAGTTCTTC. Translated: CASSVAGAYNEKFF.

This clonotype showed up many times. The DNA for the CDR3 is TGTGCCAGCAGTCCCCAGACCCCAACAGGGGGCTACGAGCAGTACTTC. As protein: CASSPQTPTGGYEQYF. The chain combines TRBV28 with TRBJ2-7; 8 bases agree with TRBD1. The CDR3 length is 16 residues. V trimming: 5 bases; J trimming: 3 bases; junction bases outside the gene matches: 12. CDR1 is MDHEN, CDR2 SYDVKM, per germline.

This clonotype was observed at least ten times. V is TRBV7-2 and J is TRBJ2-1; weak D call: TRBD2 (7 bases). Germline-derived CDR1 and CDR2 are SGHTA and FQGNSA. This CDR3 region has 16 residues. Trimming took 2 bases from V and 4 from J, leaving 15 bases between them. The CDR3 spells CASSLKSRGPYNEQFF. CDR3 DNA: TGTGCCAGCAGCTTAAAGTCGCGGGGGCCTTACAATGAGCAGTTCTTC.

V gene TRBV4-1 combines with J gene TRBJ2-2, with 9 bases matching TRBD2. The CDR3 has 17 amino acids. Unmatched junction bases numbered 10, after V lost 1 base and J lost 7 bases. CDR1 and CDR2 (germline): MGHRA, YSYEKL. CDR3 coding DNA: TGCGCCAGCAGCCAAGGTCTGGCGGGGGGGCTGGACGGGGAGCTGTTTTTT. It translates to CASSQGLAGGLDGELFF.

This clonotype occurred many times. The rearrangement uses TRBV7-2 and TRBJ1-5, with 7 bases lining up with TRBD1. The ends lost 5 bases at V and 7 bases at J; junction bases unmatched: 5. The CDR3 has 13 residues. Germline lookup yields CDR1 SGHTA and CDR2 FQGNSA. The DNA of the CDR3 is TGTGCCAGCAGCCTGACAGGGCTGCAGCCCCAGCATTTT. Amino acids: CASSLTGLQPQHF.

The chain uses TRBV20-1 and TRBJ2-1, with TRBD2 identical over 10 bases. Germline CDR1 is DFQATT and CDR2 is SNEGSKA (reference sequence). The CDR3 covers 18 residues. The V segment lost 1 base and the J segment 8 bases; nucleotides outside the gene matches: 17. CDR3 sequence: CSARGFLVASGRHDEQFF. In DNA form, the CDR3 reads TGCAGTGCTAGAGGGTTTTTGGTCGCTAGCGGGAGACACGATGAGCAGTTCTTC.

The sample holds a few counts of this clonotype. The V call is TRBV4-1, the J call TRBJ2-1, with D possibly being TRBD2 (5 bases). CDR1 MGHRA and CDR2 YSYEKL come from the germline V gene. The V gene lost 2 bases and the J gene lost 3 bases, with 11 bases spanning the gap. This CDR3 region has 15 residues. The CDR3 coding sequence is TGCGCCAGCAGCCAACAAGCGGAGATCTACAATGAGCAGTTCTTC. Translated: CASSQQAEIYNEQFF.

Remarks on this clonotype: This may be a read error: a much more frequent sequence differs by one nucleotide. The chain carries TRBV11-2 and TRBJ2-7; tentative D call: TRBD1 (5 bases). Germline V lookup: CDR1 SGHAT, CDR2 FQNNGV. CDR3 size: 12 residues. The V and J ends lost 0 bases and 5 bases respectively, with 5 bases between them. The CDR3 spells CASSLETDEQYF. The CDR3 bases are TGTGCCAGCAGCTTAGAGACAGACGAGCAGTACTTC.

The chain couples TRBV6-1 to TRBJ2-4, with D perhaps assigned TRBD1 or TRBD2 (5 bases each). The CDR3 runs to 13 residues. CDR1 and CDR2 from the germline V gene are MNHNS and SASEGT. V lost 2 bases to trimming and J lost 7 bases, with 9 bases between them. CDR3 sequence reads: CASSESWGNIQYF. The CDR3 DNA sequence: TGTGCCAGCAGTGAATCATGGGGGAACATTCAGTACTTC.

Many counts were recorded for this clonotype. V usage is TRBV5-5 and J usage is TRBJ2-1, with a weak D call TRBD1 (6 bases). Between the trimmed V and J ends, which lost 5 bases and 5 bases, there was a span of 17 bases. CDR3 length: 15 amino acids. Germline CDR1 SGHKS, CDR2 YYEKEE (reference sequence). The CDR3 DNA reads TGTGCCAGCAGACGGACAGACCCATCAGACAATGAGCAGTTCTTC. It is translated as CASRRTDPSDNEQFF.

This clonotype was observed at least ten times. The chain employs TRBV7-2 and TRBJ2-1; TRBD2 matches at 11 bases. Germline V gene lookup returns CDR1 SGHTA and CDR2 FQGNSA. This CDR3 is 14 amino acids long. Trimming cost V 4 bases and J 8 bases; bases outside gene matches: 4. The CDR3 is CASSSLAGVDEQFF. The DNA for the CDR3 is TGTGCCAGCAGCTCACTAGCGGGAGTCGATGAGCAGTTCTTC.

This clonotype was seen only a few times. V gene TRBV3-1 combines with J gene TRBJ2-1; 8 bases line up with TRBD1. V shed 3 bases and J 2 bases; nucleotides not matched to a gene: 9. The CDR3 loop spans 17 amino acids. Per germline, CDR1 LGHDT and CDR2 YNNKEL (reference sequence). The CDR3, as DNA: TGTGCCAGCAGCCAGATTCCAGGGACAGGCCCCTACAATGAGCAGTTCTTC. Amino acids: CASSQIPGTGPYNEQFF.

The gene calls are TRBV3-1 and TRBJ1-3; TRBD1 is a possible D gene (5 bases). The length of the CDR3 is 15 residues. CDR1 is LGHDT and CDR2 is YNNKEL in the germline V gene (reference sequence). Deletions cut 4 bases from V and 2 bases from J, with 12 bases between. CDR3 bases: TGTGCCAGCAGCCCAGCCGGGGGAACTGGAAACACCATATATTTT. Encoded protein: CASSPAGGTGNTIYF.

CDR3 in amino acids: CASSQESGRRFDEQYF. The CDR3 region has the DNA TGTGCCAGCAGCCAAGAGTCTGGACGGAGGTTCGACGAGCAGTACTTC. The chain links TRBV4-2 to TRBJ2-7, with a tentative D call TRBD2 (5 bases). The V end was cut by 0 bases, the J end by 5 bases, with 17 bases between. The germline V gene encodes CDR1 LGHNA and CDR2 YNFKEQ. The CDR3 loop spans 16 amino acids.

This clonotype was detected only once. The genes are TRBV19 and TRBJ2-7; 10 bases align to TRBD1. The CDR3 is 15 amino acids. Germline V gene sequence: CDR1 LNHDA, CDR2 SQIVND (reference sequence). Trimming removed 2 bases from V and 3 bases from J; junction bases left unmatched: 4. The CDR3 here is CASSISRTGGYEQYF. For the CDR3, the DNA is TGTGCCAGTAGTATATCCCGGACAGGGGGCTACGAGCAGTACTTC.

This clonotype was counted many times. This chain uses TRBV19 with TRBJ2-1, with a possible D match to TRBD1 (6 bases). The CDR3 contains 16 residues. From germline, CDR1 is LNHDA and CDR2 SQIVND (reference sequence). The V and J ends lost 0 bases and 4 bases respectively, with 13 bases between them. The CDR3: CASSIDQDRLYNEQFF. In nucleotides, the CDR3 is TGTGCCAGTAGTATAGATCAGGACAGACTATACAATGAGCAGTTCTTC.

Only one count was recorded for this clonotype. The V gene is TRBV28, the J gene TRBJ2-1, with 12 positions matching TRBD2. CDR1 and CDR2 (germline): MDHEN, SYDVKM. J lost 7 bases, V lost 5 bases, and 6 bases had no gene match. The CDR3 has 15 amino acids. This chain's CDR3 is CASSALAGGNNEQFF. The CDR3 bases are TGTGCCAGCAGTGCGCTAGCGGGGGGGAATAATGAGCAGTTCTTC.

Many counts were recorded for this clonotype. V and J are TRBV12-3 or TRBV12-4 and TRBJ2-1; 11 bases match TRBD2. The CDR3 is made up of 17 amino acids. V was pared by 2 bases and J by 5 bases, with 8 bases of the junction left unmatched. The CDR3: CASSLRGGTSGNNEQFF. The CDR3 DNA is TGTGCCAGCAGTTTAAGGGGAGGGACTAGCGGAAACAATGAGCAGTTCTTC.

CDR3 amino acids: CASRPPLAGVWETQYF. CDR3 DNA sequence: TGTGCCAGCAGGCCCCCACTAGCGGGGGTATGGGAGACCCAGTACTTC. The rearrangement links TRBV7-9 to TRBJ2-5, with 11 bases lining up with TRBD2. The CDR3 sequence is 16 residues long. The V and J ends lost 6 bases and 5 bases, in that order; junction bases with no gene match: 11. Germline V lookup: CDR1 SEHNR, CDR2 FQNEAQ (reference sequence). The variable domain in full, with the rest retrieved from reference TRBV7-9 and TRBJ2-5, is DTGVSQNPRHKITKRGQNVTFRCDPISEHNRLYWYRQTLGQGPEFLTYFQNEAQLEKSRLLSDRFSAERPKGSFSTLEIQRTEQGDSAMYLCASRPPLAGVWETQYFGPGTRLLVL.

The V call is TRBV27, the J call TRBJ2-6; D possibly corresponds to TRBD2 (7 bases). The germline CDR1 and CDR2 sequences are MNHEY and SMNVEV (reference sequence). The CDR3 contains 11 residues. With 4 bases removed from V and 15 bases from J, the gap between germline ends came to 10 bases. The CDR3, as DNA: TGTGCCAGCAGTTCTGGGGGGGCCCTGACTTTC. Translated: CASSSGGALTF.

This clonotype was found a few times. The chain carries TRBV14 and TRBJ2-5; 8 bases are shared with TRBD2. Germline loops: CDR1 SGHDN, CDR2 FVKESK. This CDR3 has 15 residues. J gave up 0 bases and V 2 bases, and 2 bases lay outside the gene matches. In nucleotides, the CDR3 is TGTGCCAGCAGCCAACGGGGGGGATACCAAGAGACCCAGTACTTC. Its protein is CASSQRGGYQETQYF.

This clonotype occurred many times. This chain links TRBV10-3 with TRBJ1-2; D is possibly TRBD1 (5 bases). The CDR3 covers 14 residues. Germline assignment: CDR1 ENHRY and CDR2 SYGVKD. Trimming shortened V by 8 bases and J by 7 bases, and 20 bases separated the two germline ends. The CDR3 loop reads CAIADGGGIRGYTF. DNA for the CDR3: TGTGCCATCGCCGATGGGGGGGGGATTCGTGGCTACACCTTC.

This clonotype was recorded a few times. The chain couples TRBV12-3 or TRBV12-4 to TRBJ2-2; D is possibly TRBD1 (5 bases). V lost 3 bases to trimming and J lost 2 bases, with 10 bases between them. CDR3 length: 15 amino acids. CDR3 region: CASSLYRPNTGELFF. CDR3 bases: TGTGCCAGCAGTTTGTACAGGCCCAACACCGGGGAGCTGTTTTTT.

The sample holds a few counts of this clonotype. The chain combines TRBV15 with TRBJ2-1, with 9 bases that match TRBD2. The CDR3 is 14 residues long. The V gene end was trimmed by 3 bases and the J gene end by 9 bases; junction bases not matched to a gene: 6. Germline CDR1 reads LNHNV; CDR2 reads YYDKDF (reference sequence). Written as DNA, the CDR3 is TGTGCCACCAGCAGTAGCGGGAGTCGAAGTGAGCAGTTCTTC. Its translation: CATSSSGSRSEQFF.